These 32 T cell receptor beta chains originate from one sample sequenced in a study of blood T cell repertoires in COVID-19. Using immunoSEQ multiplex PCR, the repertoire was profiled, and TCRdb retains in-frame clones only, with some absent. This table has about 280,000 clones, roughly 80% appearing once. The material sequenced was PBMCs or T cells enriched from blood (not recorded which). All receptors derive from a man aged 40-55 years who had been exposed to COVID-19.

This clone was detected once. The chain has TRBV28 and TRBJ2-1; TRBD1 agrees at 8 bases. Unmatched junction bases numbered 15, after V lost 11 bases and J lost 6 bases. The CDR3 spans 15 residues. From germline, CDR1 is MDHEN and CDR2 SYDVKM. Here the CDR3 reads CAGQPTGTGGNEQFF. The CDR3 DNA follows: TGTGCCGGCCAGCCCACGGGAACAGGGGGCAATGAGCAGTTCTTC.

This clone occurred a few times. The V gene is TRBV7-9, the J gene TRBJ1-4, with D hard to call. CDR1 SEHNR and CDR2 FQNEAQ come from the germline V gene (reference sequence). The CDR3 spans 13 residues. Trimming removed 1 base from V and 10 bases from J, with 10 bases in between. Written as DNA, the CDR3 is TGTGCCAGCAGCTTAGGGGCCAAAGCAAAACTGTTTTTT. Protein product: CASSLGAKAKLFF.

The rearrangement joins TRBV7-3 to TRBJ2-1, with D perhaps matching TRBD2 (7 bases). This CDR3 comprises 16 residues. The V end lost 5 bases, the J end lost 2 bases, and 16 bases lay between the germline ends. Germline CDR1 and CDR2: SGHTA and FQGTGA. CDR3 sequence: CASSPPGGGTYNEQFF. The CDR3 nucleotides read TGTGCCAGCAGCCCACCCGGCGGGGGCACCTACAATGAGCAGTTCTTC.

V is TRBV7-9 and J is TRBJ2-7; 9 bases line up with TRBD2. This CDR3 is built from 12 residues. With V trimmed by 8 bases and J by 5 bases, 4 bases remained unmatched. CDR1 is SEHNR and CDR2 is FQNEAQ in the germline V gene (reference sequence). The CDR3 spells CASLSSGDEQYF. The CDR3 DNA reads TGTGCCAGCTTGTCTAGCGGGGACGAGCAGTACTTC. The variable domain in full, with the rest retrieved from reference TRBV7-9 and TRBJ2-7, is DTGVSQNPRHKITKRGQNVTFRCDPISEHNRLYWYRQTLGQGPEFLTYFQNEAQLEKSRLLSDRFSAERPKGSFSTLEIQRTEQGDSAMYLCASLSSGDEQYFGPGTRLTVT.

J is TRBJ2-2 and V is TRBV2; TRBD1 matches at 9 bases. CDR1 is SNHLY and CDR2 is FYNNEI in the germline V gene. V shed 8 bases and J 6 bases; nucleotides not matched to a gene: 4. The CDR3 loop spans 13 amino acids. The CDR3 here is CASGQGISGELFF. Written as DNA, the CDR3 is TGTGCCAGCGGACAGGGGATCTCCGGGGAGCTGTTTTTT.

This clone has just one count. The rearrangement links TRBV6-5 to TRBJ2-7; maybe TRBD2 (6 bases). The CDR3 length is 14 residues. V lost 6 bases to trimming and J lost 2 bases, with 14 bases between them. Germline CDR1 MNHEY, CDR2 SVGAGI. The DNA for the CDR3 is TGTGCCAGCAGCCCGATCGGGACTGCCTACGAGCAGTACTTC. Its protein is CASSPIGTAYEQYF.

This clone showed up just once. This chain uses TRBV4-1 with TRBJ2-7, with D tentatively TRBD2 (6 bases). V lost 4 bases to trimming and J lost 6 bases, with 19 bases between them. The germline V gene has CDR1 MGHRA and CDR2 YSYEKL. The CDR3 extends over 15 amino acids. The CDR3 bases are TGCGCCAGCAGCCTATTACTAGCACGCCCGAGCGAGCAGTACTTC. It encodes CASSLLLARPSEQYF.

This chain uses TRBV12-2 with TRBJ2-7; the table's D call, TRBD2, has no DNA check behind it. TRBV12-2 is a documented pseudogene. This CDR3 has 16 amino acids. CDR3 in DNA: TGTGCAATGGCTCTCGGGGTTAAGTCAAAAATCTACGAGCAGTACTTC. Its translation is CAMALGVKSKIYEQYF.

This clone occurred a few times. The genes are TRBV18 and TRBJ1-1, with unresolved D. The V end was cut by 6 bases, the J end by 3 bases, with 11 bases between. The CDR3 has 13 residues. Germline CDR1 and CDR2: KGHSH and LQKENI. CDR3 coding DNA: TGTGCCAGCTCTCTCGAGTTGGACACTGAAGCTTTCTTT. Amino acid sequence: CASSLELDTEAFF.

The J gene is TRBJ2-1, the V gene TRBV6-6; the match to TRBD2 covers 8 bases. Looked up from germline, CDR1 is MNHNY and CDR2 is SVGAGI (reference sequence). The ends lost 5 bases at V and 2 bases at J; junction bases unmatched: 14. The CDR3 runs 18 residues. The CDR3 nucleotides read TGTGCCAGCAGTCGGAACCGACTAAGCGGGAGTCCCTACAATGAGCAGTTCTTC. Its protein product is CASSRNRLSGSPYNEQFF.

This rearrangement joins TRBV30 to TRBJ1-2; TRBD1 might be the D (6 bases). The CDR3 has 12 residues. V was shortened by 8 bases and J by 3 bases, with 13 bases between the two germline ends. CDR1 is GTSNPN, CDR2 SVGIG, per germline (reference sequence). CDR3 sequence reads: CAAGRGDYGYTF. CDR3 coding DNA: TGTGCCGCAGGCAGGGGCGACTATGGCTACACCTTC.

The chain links TRBV7-9 to TRBJ1-1; 7 nucleotides align to TRBD1. Germline values: CDR1 SEHNR, CDR2 FQNEAQ (reference sequence). The CDR3 is made up of 15 amino acids. After removal of 1 base from V and 11 bases from J, the junction contained 13 bases not matched to a gene. The CDR3 here is CASSLGAGTDRWAFF. The CDR3 DNA reads as TGTGCCAGCAGCTTAGGGGCCGGGACAGATAGATGGGCTTTCTTT.

This clone was counted a few times. The chain recombines TRBV6-1 with TRBJ1-2; 8 nucleotides agree with TRBD1. The CDR3 loop spans 17 amino acids. Germline assignment: CDR1 MNHNS and CDR2 SASEGT. J gave up 4 bases and V 1 base, and 11 bases lay outside the gene matches. CDR3 coding DNA: TGTGCCAGCAGTGAAGATACCGGGACAGGACATAGCTATGGCTACACCTTC. It yields the protein CASSEDTGTGHSYGYTF.

The table lists this clone with a count of one. CDR3 region: CAWGGQGNTEAFF. CDR3 nucleotide sequence: TGTGCCTGGGGGGGACAGGGTAACACTGAAGCTTTCTTT. The V gene is TRBV30, the J gene TRBJ1-1; TRBD1 aligns across 9 bases. The V gene end was trimmed by 5 bases and the J gene end by 2 bases; junction bases not matched to a gene: 3. The germline gives CDR1 GTSNPN, CDR2 SVGIG (reference sequence). The CDR3 is 13 amino acids. The full variable domain, with the rest looked up from reference TRBV30 and TRBJ1-1, is SQTIHQWPATLVQPVGSPLSLECTVEGTSNPNLYWYRQAAGRGLQLLFYSVGIGQISSEVPQNLSASRPQDRQFILSSKKLLLSDSGFYLCAWGGQGNTEAFFGQGTRLTVV.

Here the CDR3 reads CASTGTPNTEAFF. In nucleotides, the CDR3 is TGTGCCAGCACCGGGACACCGAACACTGAAGCTTTCTTT. The rearrangement joins TRBV6-5 to TRBJ1-1, with D possibly being TRBD1 (6 bases). CDR1 and CDR2 (germline): MNHEY, SVGAGI. The CDR3 contains 13 residues. V lost 7 bases and J 1 base, leaving 10 bases between the germline ends.

The V call is TRBV19, the J call TRBJ2-2; possible D gene TRBD1, 6 bases. V was clipped by 7 bases and J by 6 bases, with 15 bases between them. Germline V gene data show CDR1 as LNHDA and CDR2 as SQIVND (reference sequence). This CDR3 has 14 residues. The CDR3 coding sequence is TGTGCCAGTATACAGGGATCGTGGTCCGGGGAGCTGTTTTTT. The encoded protein is CASIQGSWSGELFF.

The chain uses TRBV12-2 and TRBJ1-3; the table gives TRBD1 as D, unverified against the DNA. TRBV12-2 is designated a pseudogene. The CDR3 consists of 15 residues. The CDR3 region is CASRFRQGGGNTIYF. CDR3 nucleotide sequence: TGTGCAAGTCGCTTTCGGCAGGGTGGTGGAAACACCATATATTTT.

In DNA, the CDR3 is TGTGCCAGTACCCGCCGAGGTACTGAAGCTTTCTTT. Its protein product is CASTRRGTEAFF. The chain joins TRBV19 to TRBJ1-1; D remains ambiguous. Trimming removed 7 bases at V and 5 bases at J, with 11 bases between. Germline loops: CDR1 LNHDA, CDR2 SQIVND (reference sequence). The CDR3 length is 12 residues.

The chain links TRBV5-4 to TRBJ1-5; D ambiguous. The V and J ends lost 7 bases and 3 bases respectively, with 11 bases between them. This CDR3 has 13 residues. Germline V gives CDR1 SGHNT, CDR2 YYREEE (reference sequence). The CDR3 DNA is TGTGCCAGCCCGAGAGGAACCAATCAGCCCCAGCATTTT. Amino acid sequence: CASPRGTNQPQHF.

The rearrangement joins TRBV6-5 to TRBJ1-1; D gene unclear. The CDR3 totals 14 residues. CDR1 is MNHEY, CDR2 SVGAGI, per germline. Trimming cost V 6 bases and J 5 bases, with 16 bases left between them. The CDR3 DNA is TGTGCCAGCAGCCCGGGGAGGAGAGGGACTGAAGCTTTCTTT. Protein sequence: CASSPGRRGTEAFF.

The rearrangement links TRBV11-2 to TRBJ1-2; 7 nucleotides match TRBD1. Germline V CDR1 and CDR2: SGHAT, FQNNGV. J gave up 2 bases and V 0 bases, and 15 bases lay outside the gene matches. The CDR3 sequence is 19 residues long. Written as DNA, the CDR3 is TGTGCCAGCAGCTTAGATTCCTTCCGGGACAGTCGTCAAAACTATGGCTACACCTTC. Translated, it gives CASSLDSFRDSRQNYGYTF.

V and J are TRBV11-2 and TRBJ2-5; 7 bases line up with TRBD2. Germline-derived CDR1 and CDR2 are SGHAT and FQNNGV. This CDR3 contains 13 residues. V lost 5 bases to trimming and J lost 2 bases; unmatched junction nucleotides: 2. As DNA, the CDR3 is TGTGCCAGCAGCCAGGGACTACAAGAGACCCAGTACTTC. Amino acids: CASSQGLQETQYF.

The V gene is TRBV5-4, the J gene TRBJ2-1; D is ambiguous. CDR1 is SGHNT, CDR2 YYREEE, per germline (reference sequence). The CDR3 contains 13 residues. Trimming removed 0 bases at V and 6 bases at J, with 7 bases between. CDR3 sequence: CASSLAGGNEQFF. CDR3 DNA sequence: TGTGCCAGCAGCTTGGCAGGTGGCAATGAGCAGTTCTTC.

This rearrangement joins TRBV11-2 to TRBJ2-1; 13 bases match TRBD2. Germline assignment: CDR1 SGHAT and CDR2 FQNNGV. Trimming at V came to 5 bases and at J to 6 bases, leaving 4 bases not matched to a gene. This CDR3 spans 15 amino acids. The CDR3 nucleotides are TGTGCCAGCAGCACCGGGACTAGCGGGACCAATGAGCAGTTCTTC. This codes for CASSTGTSGTNEQFF.

The rearrangement uses TRBV19 and TRBJ1-1, with 7 positions matching TRBD1. Germline lookup yields CDR1 LNHDA and CDR2 SQIVND (reference sequence). V lost 5 bases and J lost 7; bases outside the gene matches: 10. The CDR3 is 14 residues long. The CDR3 is CASSAQTTGLEAFF. In DNA form, the CDR3 reads TGTGCCAGTAGTGCGCAGACGACAGGGCTTGAAGCTTTCTTT.

The V call is TRBV16, the J call TRBJ1-5, with D maybe TRBD1 (5 bases). Looked up from germline, CDR1 is KGHSY and CDR2 is FQNENV. Trimming removed 4 bases at V and 0 bases at J, with 10 bases between. The CDR3 contains 15 residues. The CDR3 DNA reads as TGTGCCAGCAGCCCATCCGACAGTAGCAATCAGCCCCAGCATTTT. Translating it yields CASSPSDSSNQPQHF.

V and J are TRBV3-1 (or the pseudogene TRBV3-2) and TRBJ1-6; D is perhaps TRBD1 (6 bases). Germline V CDR1 and CDR2: LGHDT, YNNKEL (reference sequence). This CDR3 contains 14 residues. The V end lost 4 bases, the J end lost 8 bases, and 12 bases lay between the germline ends. The CDR3 nucleotides are TGTGCCAGCAGCCCCCGGACAGATCATTCACCCCTCCACTTT. Encoded protein: CASSPRTDHSPLHF.

The chain joins TRBV19 to TRBJ1-5, with D perhaps TRBD1 (5 bases). This CDR3 region has 16 residues. Germline CDR1 reads LNHDA; CDR2 reads SQIVND (reference sequence). Trimming left V 8 bases short and J 0 bases short, with 17 bases between. The CDR3 spells CASAGGVRLSNQPQHF. The CDR3, as DNA: TGTGCCAGTGCGGGGGGGGTTCGCCTTAGCAATCAGCCCCAGCATTTT.

The chain has TRBV3-1 (or the pseudogene TRBV3-2) and TRBJ1-6, with D perhaps TRBD1 (6 bases). This CDR3 contains 13 residues. Germline V gene lookup returns CDR1 LGHDT and CDR2 YNNKEL (reference sequence). Trimming removed 0 bases at V and 18 bases at J, with 15 bases between. The CDR3 nucleotides are TGTGCCAGCAGCCAAGATGGGAGACAGGCCCCCCACTTT. Its protein is CASSQDGRQAPHF.

The chain is built from TRBV5-6 and TRBJ1-2; TRBD1 aligns across 8 bases. Germline V gives CDR1 SGHDT, CDR2 YYEEEE. V lost 4 bases to trimming and J lost 7 bases; unmatched junction nucleotides: 9. CDR3 length equals 14 residues. For the CDR3, the DNA is TGTGCCAGCAGCGGAGACAGGGGATTGAGTGGCTACACCTTC. Translation: CASSGDRGLSGYTF.

This sequence joins TRBV10-3 and TRBJ1-2; D is unresolved. V gave up 5 bases and J gave up 8 bases, with 24 bases separating them. Germline V gives CDR1 ENHRY, CDR2 SYGVKD. This CDR3 comprises 16 residues. The CDR3 here is CAISQRLGRRREGYTF. DNA for the CDR3: TGTGCCATCAGTCAACGCCTCGGACGGAGGAGAGAAGGCTACACCTTC.

The V gene is TRBV10-1, the J gene TRBJ1-3; D call uncertain. Germline V gene lookup returns CDR1 WNHNN and CDR2 SYGVQD (reference sequence). The germline V and J ends were trimmed by 8 bases and 1 base, with 6 bases remaining between them. This CDR3 comprises 12 residues. The CDR3 DNA follows: TGCGCCAGCCGGGGATCTGGAAACACCATATATTTT. This encodes CASRGSGNTIYF.